The TCR beta chain described here comes from a study of CD8 T cells in ankylosing spondylitis (dated by TCRdb to about 2017). For the study in its entirety: To find TCR variants linked to disease, the study profiled T cell receptor beta repertoires in ankylosing spondylitis patients and healthy donors. In total, the full study cohort was made up of nearly 110 healthy donors and about two dozen ankylosing spondylitis patients. Peripheral blood was sampled, and synovial fluid was also collected from ankylosing spondylitis patients.

For this clonotype: This clone's antigen is unknown. No much larger clone exists at a distance of one base, and base qualities are not known.

Sequencing instrument: Illumina HiSeq 2500. Quantitative 5'-RACE with molecular barcodes was the method used to prepare the TCR beta libraries. Per the authors' processing: A new computational method, built on a probabilistic model of VDJ rearrangement, was used to identify disease-linked TCR variants. TCRdb reran the public reads through fastp at Q25 and MiXCR, keeping productive beta chains. Merged by CDR3 protein, the rows form single entries marked with the most common genes and DNA. The V and J calls and clone size come from TCRdb's table, not from the authors' own analysis. The sample profile shows a few hundred thousand distinct CDR3 sequences; 8% to 11% of them were found once. Under 25% of the sample rests with the top ten. From its cysteine to its phenylalanine, the CDR3 spans 17 amino acids. CDR3 DNA only is kept here, 51 bases in frame from base 1. From V the trimming removes 7 bases and from J it removes 2 bases, while the gene matches leave 11 bases of the junction unaccounted for.

What the research found in general, with its limitations: The disease-linked clones were reported as significantly enriched in matched synovial fluid samples from ankylosing spondylitis patients. A TCR beta motif made up of several highly homologous amino acid variants appeared to be characteristic of blood from ankylosing spondylitis patients. In peripheral blood, the disease-linked clones were found at relatively low frequencies and had a CD8+ phenotype. Some motif variants had previously been reported in the synovial fluid and blood of reactive arthritis patients, which suggests shared mechanisms of disease initiation.

The rearrangement combines TRBV12-3 or TRBV12-4 with TRBJ2-2; the junction holds 9 bases that match TRBD1. This receptor was obtained from a male donor with ankylosing spondylitis or in good health (not recorded which). Input material: blood, either unsorted or a sorted T cell fraction (not recorded which). The DNA is as follows: TGTGCCAGCAACTTGGGGACAGGGCGGTCAAACACCGGGGAGCTGTTTTTT. This encodes CASNLGTGRSNTGELFF.